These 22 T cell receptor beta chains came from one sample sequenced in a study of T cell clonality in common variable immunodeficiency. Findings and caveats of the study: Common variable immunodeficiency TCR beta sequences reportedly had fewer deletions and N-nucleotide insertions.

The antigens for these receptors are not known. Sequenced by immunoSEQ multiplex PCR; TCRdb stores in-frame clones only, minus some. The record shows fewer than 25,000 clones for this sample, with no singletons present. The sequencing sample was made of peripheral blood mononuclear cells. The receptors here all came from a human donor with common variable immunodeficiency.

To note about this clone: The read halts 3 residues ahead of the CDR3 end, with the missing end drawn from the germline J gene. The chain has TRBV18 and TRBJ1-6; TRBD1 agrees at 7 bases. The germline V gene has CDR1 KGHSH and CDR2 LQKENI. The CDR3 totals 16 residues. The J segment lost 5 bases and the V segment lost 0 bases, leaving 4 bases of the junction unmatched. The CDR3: CASSPPRGADNSPLHF. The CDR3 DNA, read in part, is TGTGCCAGCTCACCACCCAGGGGGGCCGATAATTCACCC.

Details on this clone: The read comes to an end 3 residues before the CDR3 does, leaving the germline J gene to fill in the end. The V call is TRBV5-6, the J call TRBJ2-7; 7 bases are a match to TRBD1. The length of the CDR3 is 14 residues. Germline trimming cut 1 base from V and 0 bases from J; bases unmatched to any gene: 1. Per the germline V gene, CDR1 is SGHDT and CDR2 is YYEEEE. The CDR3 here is CASSLWDSSYEQYF. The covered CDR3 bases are TGTGCCAGCAGCTTGTGGGACAGCTCCTACGAG.

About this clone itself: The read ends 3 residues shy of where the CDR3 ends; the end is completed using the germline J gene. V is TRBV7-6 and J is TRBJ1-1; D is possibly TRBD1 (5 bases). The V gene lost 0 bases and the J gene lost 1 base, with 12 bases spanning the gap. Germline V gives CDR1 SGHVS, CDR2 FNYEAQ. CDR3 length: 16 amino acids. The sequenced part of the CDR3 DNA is TGTGCCAGCAGCTTAGCTGACAGCTTGGGGAACACTGAA. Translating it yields CASSLADSLGNTE. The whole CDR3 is CASSLADSLGNTEAFF.

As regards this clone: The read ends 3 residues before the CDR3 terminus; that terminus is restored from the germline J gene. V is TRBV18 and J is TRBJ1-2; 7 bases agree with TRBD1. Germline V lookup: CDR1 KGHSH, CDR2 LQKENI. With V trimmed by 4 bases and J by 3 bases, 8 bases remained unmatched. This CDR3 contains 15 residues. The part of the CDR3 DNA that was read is TGTGCCAGCTCACGATCGACAGGGTCAGACTATGGC. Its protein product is CASSRSTGSDYG. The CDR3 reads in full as CASSRSTGSDYGYTF.

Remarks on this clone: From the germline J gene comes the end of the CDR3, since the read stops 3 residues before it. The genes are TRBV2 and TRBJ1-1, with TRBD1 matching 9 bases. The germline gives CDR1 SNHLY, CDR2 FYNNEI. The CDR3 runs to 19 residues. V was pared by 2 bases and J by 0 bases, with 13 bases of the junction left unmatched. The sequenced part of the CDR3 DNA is TGTGCCAGCAGTGAACCTATGGGACAGGGTTTGTTCATGAACACTGAA. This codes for CASSEPMGQGLFMNTE. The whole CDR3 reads CASSEPMGQGLFMNTEAFF.

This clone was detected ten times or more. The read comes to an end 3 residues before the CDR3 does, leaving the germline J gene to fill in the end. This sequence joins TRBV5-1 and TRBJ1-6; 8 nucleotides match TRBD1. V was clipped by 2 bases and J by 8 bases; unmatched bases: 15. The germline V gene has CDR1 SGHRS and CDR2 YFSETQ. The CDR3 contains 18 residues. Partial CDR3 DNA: TGCGCCAGCAGCTTATCAACGGGGCAGGGGGCGAGTTATTCACCC. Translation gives CASSLSTGQGASYSP. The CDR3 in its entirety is CASSLSTGQGASYSPLHF.

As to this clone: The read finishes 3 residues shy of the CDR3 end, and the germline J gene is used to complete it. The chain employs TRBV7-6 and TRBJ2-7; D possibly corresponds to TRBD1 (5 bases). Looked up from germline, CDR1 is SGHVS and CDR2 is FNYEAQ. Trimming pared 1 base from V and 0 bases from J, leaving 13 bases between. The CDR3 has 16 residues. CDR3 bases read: TGTGCCAGCAGCTTAGGGTGGGGCCACCTCTCCTACGAG. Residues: CASSLGWGHLSYE. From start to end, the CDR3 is CASSLGWGHLSYEQYF.

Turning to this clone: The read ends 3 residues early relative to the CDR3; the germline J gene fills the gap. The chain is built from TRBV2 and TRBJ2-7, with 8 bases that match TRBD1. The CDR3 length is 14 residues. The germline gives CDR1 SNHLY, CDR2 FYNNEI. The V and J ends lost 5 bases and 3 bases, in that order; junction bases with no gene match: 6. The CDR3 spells CASSRLRGRYEQYF. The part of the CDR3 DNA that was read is TGTGCCAGCAGTCGTCTCAGGGGGCGCTACGAG.

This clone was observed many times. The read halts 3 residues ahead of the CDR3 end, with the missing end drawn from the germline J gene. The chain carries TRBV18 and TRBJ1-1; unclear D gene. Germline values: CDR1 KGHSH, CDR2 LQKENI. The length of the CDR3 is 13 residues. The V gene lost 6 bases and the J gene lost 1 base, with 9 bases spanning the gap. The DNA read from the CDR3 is TGTGCCAGCTCTCGCGATTGGAACACTGAA. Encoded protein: CASSRDWNTE. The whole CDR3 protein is CASSRDWNTEAFF. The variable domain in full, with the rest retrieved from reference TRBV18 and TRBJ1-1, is NAGVMQNPRHLVRRRGQEARLRCSPMKGHSHVYWYRQLPEEGLKFMVYLQKENIIDESGMPKERFSAEFPKEGPSILRIQQVVRGDSAAYFCASSRDWNTEAFFGQGTRLTVV.

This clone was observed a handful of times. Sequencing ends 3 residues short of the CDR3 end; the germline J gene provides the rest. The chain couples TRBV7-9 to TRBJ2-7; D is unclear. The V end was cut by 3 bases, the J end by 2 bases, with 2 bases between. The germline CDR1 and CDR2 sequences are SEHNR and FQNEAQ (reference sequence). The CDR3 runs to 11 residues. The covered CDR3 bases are TGTGCCAGCAGCTTCGCCTACGAG. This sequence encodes CASSFAYE. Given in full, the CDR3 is CASSFAYEQYF.

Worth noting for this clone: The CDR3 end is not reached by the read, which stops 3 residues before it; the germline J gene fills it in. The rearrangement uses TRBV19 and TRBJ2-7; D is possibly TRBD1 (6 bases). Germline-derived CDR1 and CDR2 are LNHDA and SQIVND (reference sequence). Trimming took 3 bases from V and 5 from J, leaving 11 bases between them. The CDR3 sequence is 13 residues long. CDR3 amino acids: CASSITGFHEQYF. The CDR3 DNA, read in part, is TGTGCCAGTAGTATTACAGGGTTCCACGAG.

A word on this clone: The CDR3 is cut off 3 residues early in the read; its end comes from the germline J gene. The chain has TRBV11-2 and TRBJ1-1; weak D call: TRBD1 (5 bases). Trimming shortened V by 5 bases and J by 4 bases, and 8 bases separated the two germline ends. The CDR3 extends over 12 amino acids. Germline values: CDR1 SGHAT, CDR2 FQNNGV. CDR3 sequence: CASSPQGTEAFF. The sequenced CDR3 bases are TGTGCCAGCAGCCCGCAGGGCACTGAA.

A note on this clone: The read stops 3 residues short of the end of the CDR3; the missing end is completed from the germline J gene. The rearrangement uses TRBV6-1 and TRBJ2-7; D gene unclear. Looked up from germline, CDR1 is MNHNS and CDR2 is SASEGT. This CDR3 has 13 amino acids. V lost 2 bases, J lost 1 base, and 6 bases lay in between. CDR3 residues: CASSETVSYEQYF. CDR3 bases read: TGTGCCAGCAGTGAAACGGTTTCCTACGAG.

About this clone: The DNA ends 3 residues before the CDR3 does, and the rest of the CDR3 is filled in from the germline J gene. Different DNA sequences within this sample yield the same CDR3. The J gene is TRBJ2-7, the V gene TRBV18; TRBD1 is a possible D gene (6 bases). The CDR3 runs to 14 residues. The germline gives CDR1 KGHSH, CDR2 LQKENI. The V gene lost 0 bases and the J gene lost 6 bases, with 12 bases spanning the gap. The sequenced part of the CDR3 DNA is TGTGCCAGCTCACCACCGTCACAGGGTGCCGAG. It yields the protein CASSPPSQGAE. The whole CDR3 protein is CASSPPSQGAEQYF.

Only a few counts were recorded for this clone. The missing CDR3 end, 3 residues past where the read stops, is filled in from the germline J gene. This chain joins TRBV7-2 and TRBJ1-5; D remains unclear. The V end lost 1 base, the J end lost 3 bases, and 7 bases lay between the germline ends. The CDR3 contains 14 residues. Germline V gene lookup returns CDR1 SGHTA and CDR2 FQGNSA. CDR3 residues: CASSLGYSNQPQHF. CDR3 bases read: TGTGCCAGCAGCTTAGGCTACTCCAATCAGCCC.

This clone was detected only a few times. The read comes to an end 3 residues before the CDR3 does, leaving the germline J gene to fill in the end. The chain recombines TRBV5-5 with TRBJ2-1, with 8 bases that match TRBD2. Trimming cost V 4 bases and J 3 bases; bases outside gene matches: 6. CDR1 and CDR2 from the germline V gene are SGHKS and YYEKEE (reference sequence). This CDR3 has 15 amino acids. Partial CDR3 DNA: TGTGCCAGCAGCCCTGGGCTAGCGGGCTACAATGAG. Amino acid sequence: CASSPGLAGYNE. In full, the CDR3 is CASSPGLAGYNEQFF.

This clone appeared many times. CDR3 in amino acids: CASSPRGSYGYTF. Incomplete CDR3 DNA: TGTGCCAGCAGCCCCAGGGGTAGCTATGGC. This sequence joins TRBV5-4 and TRBJ1-2, with D perhaps matching TRBD1 (6 bases). The CDR3 goes on 3 residues after the read ends, and that part is filled in from the germline J gene. The CDR3 loop spans 13 amino acids. Germline CDR1 is SGHNT and CDR2 is YYREEE (reference sequence). Trimming shortened V by 4 bases and J by 4 bases, and 11 bases separated the two germline ends.

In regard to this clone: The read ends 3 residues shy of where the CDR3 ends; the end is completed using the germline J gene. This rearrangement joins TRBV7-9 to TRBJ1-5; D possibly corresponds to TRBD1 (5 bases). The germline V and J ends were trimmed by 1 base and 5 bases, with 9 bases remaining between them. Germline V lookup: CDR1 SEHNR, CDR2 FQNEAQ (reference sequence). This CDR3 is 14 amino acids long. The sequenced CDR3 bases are TGTGCCAGCAGCTTAGGAAGGGGAGATCAGCCC. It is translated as CASSLGRGDQP. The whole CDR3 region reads CASSLGRGDQPQHF.

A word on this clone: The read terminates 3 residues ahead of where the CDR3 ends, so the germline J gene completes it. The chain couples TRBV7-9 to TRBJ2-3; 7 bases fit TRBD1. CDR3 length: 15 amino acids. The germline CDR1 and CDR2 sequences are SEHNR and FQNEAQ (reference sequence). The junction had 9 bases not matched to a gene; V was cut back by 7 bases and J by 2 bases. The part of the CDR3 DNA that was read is TGTGCCAGCAAATTCTCGGGACAGCCCACAGATACG. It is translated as CASKFSGQPTDT. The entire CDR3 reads CASKFSGQPTDTQYF.

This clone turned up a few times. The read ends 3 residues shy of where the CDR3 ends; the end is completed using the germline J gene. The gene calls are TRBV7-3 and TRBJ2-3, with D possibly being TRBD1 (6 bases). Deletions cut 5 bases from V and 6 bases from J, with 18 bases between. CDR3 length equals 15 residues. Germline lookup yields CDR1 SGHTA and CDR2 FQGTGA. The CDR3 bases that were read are TGTGCCAGCAGCCCAACGCAATACACAGGGGATACG. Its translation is CASSPTQYTGDT. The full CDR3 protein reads CASSPTQYTGDTQYF. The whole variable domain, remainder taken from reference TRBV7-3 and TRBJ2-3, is GAGVSQTPSNKVTEKGKYVELRCDPISGHTALYWYRQSLGQGPEFLIYFQGTGAADDSGLPNDRFFAVRPEGSVSTLKIQRTERGDSAVYLCASSPTQYTGDTQYFGPGTRLTVL.

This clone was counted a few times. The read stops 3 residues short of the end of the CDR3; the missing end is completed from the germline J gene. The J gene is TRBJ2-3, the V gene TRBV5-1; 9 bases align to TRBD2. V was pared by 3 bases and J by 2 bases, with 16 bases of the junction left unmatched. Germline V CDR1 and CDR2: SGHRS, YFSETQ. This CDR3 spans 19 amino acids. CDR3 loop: CASSYNRGASGENTDTQYF. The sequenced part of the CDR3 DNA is TGCGCCAGCAGCTACAACCGAGGGGCTAGCGGGGAGAACACAGATACG.

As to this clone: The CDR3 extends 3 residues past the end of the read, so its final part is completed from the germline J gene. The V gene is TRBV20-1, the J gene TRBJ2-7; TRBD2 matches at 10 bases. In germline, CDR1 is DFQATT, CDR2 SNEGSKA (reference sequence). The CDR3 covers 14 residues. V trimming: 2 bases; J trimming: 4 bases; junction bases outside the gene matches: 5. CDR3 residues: CSARLAGVMYEQYF. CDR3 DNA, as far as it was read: TGCAGTGCTAGACTAGCGGGAGTCATGTACGAG.